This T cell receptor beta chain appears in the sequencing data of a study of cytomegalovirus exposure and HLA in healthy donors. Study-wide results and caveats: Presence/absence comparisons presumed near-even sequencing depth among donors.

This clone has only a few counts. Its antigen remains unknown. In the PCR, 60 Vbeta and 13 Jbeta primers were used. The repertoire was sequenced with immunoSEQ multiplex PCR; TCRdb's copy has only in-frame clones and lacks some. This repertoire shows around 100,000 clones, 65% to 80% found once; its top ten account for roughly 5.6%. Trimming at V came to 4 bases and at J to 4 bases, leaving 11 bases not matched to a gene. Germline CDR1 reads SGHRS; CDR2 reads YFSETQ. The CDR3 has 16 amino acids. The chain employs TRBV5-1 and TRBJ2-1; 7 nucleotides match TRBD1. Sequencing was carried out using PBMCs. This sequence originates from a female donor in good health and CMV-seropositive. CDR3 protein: CASSPYPSDRYNEQFF. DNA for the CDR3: TGCGCCAGCAGCCCTTATCCCTCGGACAGGTACAATGAGCAGTTCTTC.